These T cell receptor beta chains were read from a single sample in a study of cytomegalovirus exposure and HLA in healthy donors. Sequencing used immunoSEQ multiplex PCR; TCRdb keeps in-frame clones, though not all of them. The table has roughly 180,000 clones, about four fifths seen once. Material for sequencing was PBMCs. Receptor source: a woman in her thirties in good health and CMV-seronegative. The CDR3 runs from the conserved cysteine through the conserved F or W. A D gene is named only where the DNA matches it firmly. Clone size appears in some rows only: once, few, many, or a class for an expanded clone.

J | V | D | size | DNA | CDR3
TRBJ1-2 | TRBV6-5 | TRBD1 | NA | TGTGCCAGCAGTAGACAGGGGGCAGGGAACTATGGCTACACCTTC | CASSRQGAGNYGYTF
TRBJ1-2 | TRBV11-2 | TRBD1 | NA | TGTGCCAGCAGCCCCGACAGGGGCTATGGCTACACCTTC | CASSPDRGYGYTF
TRBJ1-5 | TRBV30 | NA | NA | TGTGCCTGGAGTGTAGGGACTCATAGCAATCAGCCCCAGCATTTT | CAWSVGTHSNQPQHF
TRBJ1-6 | TRBV6-5 | TRBD1 | NA | TGTGCCAGCAGTTACTCCGGGACAGGCGATTCACCCCTCCACTTT | CASSYSGTGDSPLHF
TRBJ1-3 | TRBV7-8 | NA | few | TGTGCCAGCAGCTTAGCGCGATTTTCCATGACGGGAGGAAACACCATATATTTT | CASSLARFSMTGGNTIYF
TRBJ2-7 | TRBV5-1 | TRBD2 | NA | TGCGCCAGCAGCCAGACGGGGGGACTGGCAAACGAGCAGTACTTC | CASSQTGGLANEQYF
TRBJ2-3 | TRBV27 | TRBD1 | NA | TGTGCCAGCAGTCACAGGGGAGATACGCAGTATTTT | CASSHRGDTQYF
TRBJ1-4 | TRBV27 | TRBD1 | NA | TGTGCCAGCAGTCCGACAGGGGCCCATAATGAAAAACTGTTTTTT | CASSPTGAHNEKLFF
TRBJ1-2 | TRBV7-6 | NA | NA | TGTGCCAGCAGCTTAGAGCGGGGTACGGGTGGCTACACCTTC | CASSLERGTGGYTF
TRBJ1-1 | TRBV5-1 | NA | few | TGCGCCAGCAGCTTGGTTCCAGGTCTGAACACTGAAGCTTTCTTT | CASSLVPGLNTEAFF
TRBJ2-5 | TRBV19 | NA | few | TGTGCCAGTAGTACCGGAGGGGGGGCTGTTTTGGGAGAGACCCAGTACTTC | CASSTGGGAVLGETQYF
TRBJ2-1 | TRBV7-7 | NA | NA | TGTGCTAGCAGCTTAGCCGGACAGTTCAATGAGCAGTTCTTC | CASSLAGQFNEQFF
TRBJ1-2 | TRBV6-6 | NA | NA | TGTGCCAGCAGCGGGGGGGGAACAAACCCCTATGGCTACACCTTC | CASSGGGTNPYGYTF
TRBJ1-4 | TRBV4-2 | TRBD1 | NA | TGTGCCAGCAGCTCAATTGAACCGGGACAGGGTAATGAAAAACTGTTTTTT | CASSSIEPGQGNEKLFF
TRBJ1-2 | TRBV7-2 | NA | NA | TGTGCCAGCAGCTCTACCCAGGGTCTTGGCTATGGCTACACCTTC | CASSSTQGLGYGYTF
TRBJ2-7 | TRBV10-3 | NA | once | TGTGCCATCATGGGGGCAGGTTACTACGAGCAGTACTTC | CAIMGAGYYEQYF
TRBJ1-1 | TRBV5-4 | TRBD1 | NA | TGTGCCAGCAGCCCAGGGGGAGAGAACACTGAAGCTTTCTTT | CASSPGGENTEAFF